The 31 T cell receptor beta chains listed next were all sequenced from one sample in a study of CD8 T cells in Susac syndrome. RNA totalling roughly 0.45 to 1 ug underwent reverse transcription with random hexamers. Each CDR3 protein gets one entry after TCRdb re-called the immunoSEQ multiplex PCR reads with MiXCR. The sample lists roughly 180,000 distinct CDR3 sequences, over 85% occurring once. Sequences were obtained from CD4+ T cells from PBMCs. These receptors originate from a human donor in good health.

Only one count was recorded for this clonotype. This chain uses TRBV29-1 with TRBJ2-1; 8 bases are shared with TRBD1. The CDR3 covers 15 residues. V lost 2 bases and J lost 12; bases outside the gene matches: 15. Germline CDR1 SQVTM, CDR2 ANQGSEA. The CDR3 sequence is CSVERFDRGRSGQFF. CDR3 nucleotides: TGCAGCGTTGAAAGATTCGACAGGGGAAGGTCTGGGCAGTTCTTC.

V is TRBV6-2 or TRBV6-3 and J is TRBJ1-1, with 7 positions matching TRBD1. The length of the CDR3 is 15 residues. CDR1 and CDR2 from the germline V gene are MNHEY and SVGEGT. V shed 6 bases, J shed 1 base, and the junction held 8 bases outside the gene matches. The CDR3 coding sequence is TGTGCCAGCAGCCGACAGGGCTTCTGGAACACTGAAGCTTTCTTT. It yields the protein CASSRQGFWNTEAFF.

The V call is TRBV2, the J call TRBJ2-5, with D perhaps TRBD2 (6 bases). Germline V lookup: CDR1 SNHLY, CDR2 FYNNEI. Trimming left V 7 bases short and J 4 bases short, with 19 bases between. This CDR3 is built from 15 residues. CDR3: CASTPWGDGGETQYF. In DNA form, the CDR3 reads TGTGCCAGCACCCCGTGGGGGGACGGTGGAGAGACCCAGTACTTC.

V usage is TRBV7-2 and J usage is TRBJ2-7; D not resolved. Trimming took 2 bases from V and 2 from J, leaving 10 bases between them. Germline CDR1 is SGHTA and CDR2 is FQGNSA. The CDR3 is 14 amino acids. The CDR3 here is CASSLRVAAYEQYF. CDR3 in DNA: TGTGCCAGCAGCTTAAGGGTTGCCGCCTACGAGCAGTACTTC.

The V gene is TRBV28, the J gene TRBJ1-1; D possibly corresponds to TRBD1 (5 bases). Germline V gene lookup returns CDR1 MDHEN and CDR2 SYDVKM. This CDR3 contains 12 residues. Trimming took 6 bases from V and 4 from J, leaving 9 bases between them. The CDR3 protein is CASSSQATEAFF. In DNA form, the CDR3 reads TGTGCCAGCAGCTCACAGGCCACTGAAGCTTTCTTT.

The chain combines TRBV29-1 with TRBJ2-3; tentatively, D is TRBD2 (6 bases). CDR1 SQVTM and CDR2 ANQGSEA come from the germline V gene. V was trimmed by 2 bases and J by 1 base, leaving 19 bases between them. The CDR3 runs 17 residues. CDR3 in DNA: TGCAGCGTTGAAAAGGCGGGATATAGTCGGCGCACAGATACGCAGTATTTT. Translation: CSVEKAGYSRRTDTQYF.

This chain joins TRBV4-3 and TRBJ2-5, with D tentatively TRBD1 (6 bases). Germline V gives CDR1 LGHNA, CDR2 YSLEER. With 1 base removed from V and 7 bases from J, the gap between germline ends came to 10 bases. CDR3 length: 13 amino acids. CDR3 coding DNA: TGCGCCAGCAGCCAAGGGACAGAGATGACCCAGTACTTC. This gives the protein CASSQGTEMTQYF.

The chain joins TRBV29-1 to TRBJ2-7; D assignment may be TRBD1 or TRBD2 (5 bases each). The ends were cut back, 7 bases at V and 2 bases at J, with 9 bases in the middle. The CDR3 loop spans 11 amino acids. Germline CDR1 and CDR2: SQVTM and ANQGSEA. The CDR3 here is CSGGVTYEQYF. The CDR3 region has the DNA TGCAGCGGAGGGGTTACCTACGAGCAGTACTTC.

This rearrangement joins TRBV6-5 to TRBJ2-7, with 11 bases matching TRBD2. The CDR3 length is 15 residues. V gave up 5 bases and J gave up 6 bases; unmatched junction bases: 9. Germline values: CDR1 MNHEY, CDR2 SVGAGI. The CDR3 region has the DNA TGTGCCAGCAGTCCTGGACTAGCGGGTCCGCTCGAGCAGTACTTC. Protein: CASSPGLAGPLEQYF.

CDR3 in DNA: TGCAGTGCTACTGTCGGGGTGGGAGGGCGGCAAGAGACCCAGTACTTC. Translating gives CSATVGVGGRQETQYF. The V and J genes are TRBV20-1 and TRBJ2-5; 7 bases agree with TRBD2. V was clipped by 4 bases and J by 2 bases; unmatched bases: 13. The CDR3 length is 16 residues. Germline CDR1 is DFQATT and CDR2 is SNEGSKA (reference sequence).

The chain combines TRBV12-3 or TRBV12-4 with TRBJ2-7, with D perhaps TRBD1 (7 bases). The CDR3 has 16 residues. The V end lost 2 bases, the J end lost 3 bases, and 17 bases lay between the germline ends. As DNA, the CDR3 is TGTGCCAGCAGTTTATCCCCAGGGGGGAAGGACTACGAGCAGTACTTC. This codes for CASSLSPGGKDYEQYF.

The chain has TRBV18 and TRBJ2-7; D remains unclear. The length of the CDR3 is 16 residues. Germline V lookup: CDR1 KGHSH, CDR2 LQKENI. V was trimmed by 3 bases and J by 2 bases, leaving 17 bases between them. The CDR3 DNA follows: TGTGCCAGCTCACCTTATTCGTGGTCTGGGACCTACGAGCAGTACTTC. Translated, it gives CASSPYSWSGTYEQYF.

The J gene is TRBJ2-1, the V gene TRBV29-1, with 14 bases lining up with TRBD2. Germline CDR1 and CDR2: SQVTM and ANQGSEA. V gave up 7 bases and J gave up 8 bases; unmatched junction bases: 4. The CDR3 covers 13 residues. CDR3 bases: TGCAGCGGTAGGACTAGCGGGAGGCATGAGCAGTTCTTC. This translates into CSGRTSGRHEQFF.

CDR3 in amino acids: CASSPGLRSYNEQFF. CDR3 in DNA: TGCGCCAGCAGCCCGGGACTACGGTCCTACAATGAGCAGTTCTTC. The V and J genes are TRBV5-1 and TRBJ2-1, with 7 positions matching TRBD2. The germline V gene has CDR1 SGHRS and CDR2 YFSETQ. Trimming cost V 4 bases and J 1 base; bases outside gene matches: 5. The CDR3 is made up of 15 amino acids.

The chain is built from TRBV5-1 and TRBJ2-3, with TRBD2 as a possible D gene (6 bases). Germline-derived CDR1 and CDR2 are SGHRS and YFSETQ. Trimming left V 4 bases short and J 3 bases short, with 12 bases between. The CDR3 extends over 14 amino acids. The CDR3 region is CASSPGRETDTQYF. CDR3 DNA: TGCGCCAGCAGCCCAGGACGGGAGACAGATACGCAGTATTTT.

This chain uses TRBV5-1 with TRBJ2-1, with TRBD2 matching 12 bases. The germline gives CDR1 SGHRS, CDR2 YFSETQ. V shed 3 bases and J 7 bases; nucleotides not matched to a gene: 5. This CDR3 contains 15 residues. The DNA of the CDR3 is TGCGCCAGCAGCTCCGGACTAGCGGGGCCTAATGAGCAGTTCTTC. Translated: CASSSGLAGPNEQFF. Full variable domain (rest looked up from reference TRBV5-1 and TRBJ2-1): KAGVTQTPRYLIKTRGQQVTLSCSPISGHRSVSWYQQTPGQGLQFLFEYFSETQRNKGNFPGRFSGRQFSNSRSEMNVSTLELGDSALYLCASSSGLAGPNEQFFGPGTRLTVL.

This sequence joins TRBV5-4 and TRBJ1-1; D ambiguous. The germline CDR1 and CDR2 sequences are SGHNT and YYREEE (reference sequence). Trimming pared 0 bases from V and 11 bases from J, leaving 17 bases between. This CDR3 contains 14 residues. CDR3 protein: CASSLGVQDGGAFF. The CDR3 DNA is TGTGCCAGCAGCTTGGGGGTTCAGGACGGTGGCGCTTTCTTT.

The chain is built from TRBV6-5 and TRBJ2-3; perhaps TRBD2 as D (6 bases). This CDR3 has 14 residues. V lost 2 bases to trimming and J lost 2 bases, with 8 bases between them. Germline-derived CDR1 and CDR2 are MNHEY and SVGAGI. The DNA of the CDR3 is TGTGCCAGCAGTTACGAGCGGGTCACAGATACGCAGTATTTT. Translated: CASSYERVTDTQYF.

The V call is TRBV7-9, the J call TRBJ1-2; D gene ambiguous. Germline V gives CDR1 SEHNR, CDR2 FQNEAQ (reference sequence). The CDR3 has 15 amino acids. Trimming shortened V by 0 bases and J by 3 bases, and 11 bases separated the two germline ends. CDR3 amino acids: CASSLALWEDYGYTF. The CDR3, as DNA: TGTGCCAGCAGCTTAGCCTTATGGGAAGACTATGGCTACACCTTC.

The chain uses TRBV30 and TRBJ2-5; 8 bases map to TRBD2. After removal of 0 bases from V and 6 bases from J, the junction contained 6 bases not matched to a gene. The CDR3 is 14 residues long. Germline V gives CDR1 GTSNPN, CDR2 SVGIG (reference sequence). CDR3 coding DNA: TGTGCCTGGAGTGTACAAGCGGGAGCTCAGACCCAGTACTTC. This codes for CAWSVQAGAQTQYF.

Here the CDR3 DNA reads TGTGCCTGGAGTCGACAGGGGATGCCCACAGATACGCAGTATTTT. Its translation: CAWSRQGMPTDTQYF. The rearrangement links TRBV30 to TRBJ2-3; 8 bases align to TRBD1. The germline V gene encodes CDR1 GTSNPN and CDR2 SVGIG (reference sequence). The CDR3 length is 15 residues. The V and J ends lost 2 bases and 2 bases, in that order; junction bases with no gene match: 6.

V gene TRBV29-1 combines with J gene TRBJ2-1; maybe TRBD2 (6 bases). Germline CDR1 and CDR2: SQVTM and ANQGSEA. There are 11 residues in the CDR3. V was pared by 6 bases and J by 7 bases, with 10 bases between. The chain's CDR3 is CSVRRGNEQFF. DNA of the CDR3: TGCAGCGTGCGGAGGGGTAATGAGCAGTTCTTC.

The genes are TRBV20-1 and TRBJ2-3; 9 positions agree with TRBD2. Germline-derived CDR1 and CDR2 are DFQATT and SNEGSKA (reference sequence). CDR3 length: 16 residues. V lost 5 bases, J lost 9 bases, and 18 bases stayed unmatched. The CDR3 DNA is TGCAGTGCTCCTGGAGGCGCTAGCGGGATCCCCCGGACGCAGTATTTT. Amino acid sequence: CSAPGGASGIPRTQYF.

CDR3 sequence (DNA): TGTGCCAGGGGGACAGGGGGCGCGGGCACCGGGGAGCTGTTTTTT. It is translated as CARGTGGAGTGELFF. The chain has TRBV2 and TRBJ2-2, with 12 bases identical to TRBD1. The CDR3 is made up of 15 amino acids. With 9 bases clipped from V and 4 bases from J, the junction kept 6 bases outside the gene matches. The V gene's germline CDR1 is SNHLY and CDR2 FYNNEI. Supplemented by reference TRBV2 and TRBJ2-2, the full variable domain reads EPEVTQTPSHQVTQMGQEVILRCVPISNHLYFYWYRQILGQKVEFLVSFYNNEISEKSEIFDDQFSVERPDGSNFTLKIRSTKLEDSAMYFCARGTGGAGTGELFFGEGSRLTVL.

V gene TRBV9 combines with J gene TRBJ2-1; 7 bases map to TRBD2. CDR1 and CDR2 from the germline V gene are SGDLS and YYNGEE. V dropped 0 bases and J dropped 5; count of bases not matched to a gene: 8. This CDR3 region has 16 residues. The DNA of the CDR3 is TGTGCCAGCAGCGTAGGGGGTCTAGCGGCCCACAATGAGCAGTTCTTC. Its translation is CASSVGGLAAHNEQFF.

The genes are TRBV2 and TRBJ2-7; the match to TRBD2 covers 8 bases. This CDR3 is built from 13 residues. Germline CDR1 is SNHLY and CDR2 is FYNNEI. The J segment lost 9 bases and the V segment lost 10 bases, leaving 14 bases of the junction unmatched. The chain's CDR3 is CANSLSGTSLQYF. The CDR3 DNA reads as TGTGCCAACTCTCTATCTGGGACTAGTTTGCAGTACTTC.

J is TRBJ2-1 and V is TRBV6-2 or TRBV6-3; 8 bases line up with TRBD2. Germline lookup yields CDR1 MNHEY and CDR2 SVGEGT. The CDR3 has 13 amino acids. Trimming cost V 7 bases and J 9 bases; bases outside gene matches: 8. In nucleotides, the CDR3 is TGTGCCAGCACGGCCCTTAGCGGGATTGAGCAGTTCTTC. Amino acids: CASTALSGIEQFF.

The chain uses TRBV6-2 or TRBV6-3 and TRBJ2-1; the match to TRBD2 covers 9 bases. CDR1 is MNHEY, CDR2 SVGEGT, per germline. V dropped 6 bases and J dropped 9; count of bases not matched to a gene: 6. The CDR3 contains 13 residues. The CDR3 DNA reads TGTGCCAGCAGCCCCCTAGCGGGACGTGAGCAGTTCTTC. Translated, it gives CASSPLAGREQFF.

V is TRBV6-2 or TRBV6-3 and J is TRBJ2-7; D gene uncertain. The V gene's germline CDR1 is MNHEY and CDR2 SVGEGT. CDR3 length: 12 amino acids. Between the trimmed V and J ends, which lost 2 bases and 3 bases, there was a span of 5 bases. CDR3 sequence: CASSYGVYEQYF. The CDR3 nucleotides are TGTGCCAGCAGTTACGGAGTCTACGAGCAGTACTTC.

The chain is built from TRBV20-1 and TRBJ2-5; 7 bases match TRBD2. The V segment lost 5 bases and the J segment 2 bases; nucleotides outside the gene matches: 11. The length of the CDR3 is 15 residues. Germline loops: CDR1 DFQATT, CDR2 SNEGSKA (reference sequence). This CDR3 reads CSASAGLGRQETQYF. As DNA, the CDR3 is TGCAGTGCTTCGGCCGGTCTCGGGAGGCAAGAGACCCAGTACTTC.

The chain carries TRBV24-1 and TRBJ2-5; 8 bases are shared with TRBD1. The CDR3 is 13 residues long. Germline V gene sequence: CDR1 KGHDR, CDR2 SFDVKD. J gave up 1 base and V 10 bases, and 4 bases lay outside the gene matches. The chain's CDR3 is CATSGTGQETQYF. DNA of the CDR3: TGTGCCACTTCCGGGACAGGCCAAGAGACCCAGTACTTC.